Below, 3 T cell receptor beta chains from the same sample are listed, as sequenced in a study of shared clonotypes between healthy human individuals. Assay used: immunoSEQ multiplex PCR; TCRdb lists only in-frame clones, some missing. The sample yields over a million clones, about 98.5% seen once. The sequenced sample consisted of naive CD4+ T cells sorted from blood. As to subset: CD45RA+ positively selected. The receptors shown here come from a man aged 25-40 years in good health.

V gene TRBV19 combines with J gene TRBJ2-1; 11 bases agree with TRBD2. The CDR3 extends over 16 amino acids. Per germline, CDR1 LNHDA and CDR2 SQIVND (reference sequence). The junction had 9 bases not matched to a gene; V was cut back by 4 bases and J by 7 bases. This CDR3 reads CASSSVSGLAANEQFF. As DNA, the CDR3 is TGTGCCAGTAGTAGCGTATCGGGACTAGCGGCTAATGAGCAGTTCTTC.

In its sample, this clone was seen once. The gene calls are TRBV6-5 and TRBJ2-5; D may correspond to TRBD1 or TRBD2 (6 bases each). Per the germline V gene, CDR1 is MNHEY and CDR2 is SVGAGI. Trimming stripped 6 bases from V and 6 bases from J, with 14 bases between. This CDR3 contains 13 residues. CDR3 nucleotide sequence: TGTGCCAGCAGGGCGTCGGGGGCGAAGACCCAGTACTTC. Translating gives CASRASGAKTQYF.

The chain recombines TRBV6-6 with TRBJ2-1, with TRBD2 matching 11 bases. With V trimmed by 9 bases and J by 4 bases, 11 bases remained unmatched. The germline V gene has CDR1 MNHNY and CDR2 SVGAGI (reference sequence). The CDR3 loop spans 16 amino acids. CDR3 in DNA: TGTGCCAGTAACTTAGCGGGAGGGTCCTTGTACAATGAGCAGTTCTTC. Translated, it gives CASNLAGGSLYNEQFF.